The 22 T cell receptor beta chains in this list originate from one sample, sequenced in a study of cytomegalovirus exposure and HLA in healthy donors (dated by TCRdb to 2015 to 2018). The library was produced with the immunoSEQ multiplex PCR assay. For the multiplex PCR, a mixture combining 60 forward primers for TCR Vbeta segments and 13 reverse primers for TCR Jbeta segments was used. Drawn from immuneACCESS, this table holds only the in-frame rearrangements with V and J called that TCRdb kept. Clones are partly lost; checked studies trace under half to an unresolved V gene and leave the rest unexplained. Across this sample there are approximately 150,000 clones, with over 75% seen only once. Clones ranked in the top ten supply about 1.9% of the sample. The sequenced material came from PBMCs. Receptors originate from a human donor in good health.

This chain joins TRBV18 and TRBJ1-5; tentative D call: TRBD1 (5 bases). V dropped 6 bases and J dropped 0 bases, with 12 bases sitting between them. CDR1 and CDR2 (germline): KGHSH, LQKENI. The CDR3 loop spans 15 amino acids. The CDR3 sequence is CASSPGQHSNQPQHF. DNA of the CDR3: TGTGCCAGCTCCCCTGGACAACATAGCAATCAGCCCCAGCATTTT.

This clone was counted only a few times. The CDR3: CASSKAGQAYGYTF. The DNA for the CDR3 is TGTGCCAGCAGCAAAGCGGGGCAGGCTTATGGCTACACCTTC. The chain has TRBV21-1 and TRBJ1-2; the DNA was not compared with TRBD1, the D call given in the table. TRBV21-1 is given as a pseudogene. The CDR3 length is 14 residues.

The chain couples TRBV5-3 to TRBJ1-4; 7 nucleotides match TRBD1. TRBV5-3 is placed among ORFs of uncertain function. Germline trimming cut 4 bases from V and 2 bases from J; bases unmatched to any gene: 11. The CDR3 is 17 residues long. This CDR3 reads CARSPGLGGPTNEKLFF. The CDR3 DNA reads TGTGCCAGAAGCCCCGGTTTAGGGGGCCCGACTAATGAAAAACTGTTTTTT.

With respect to this clone: The junction departs from the called germline gene at one end, perhaps through a read error. This rearrangement joins TRBV30 to TRBJ1-5, with TRBD1 matching over 7 bases. Germline assignment: CDR1 GTSNPN and CDR2 SVGIG (reference sequence). CDR3 size: 16 residues. Here the CDR3 DNA reads TGTGCCCGGAGAGGGCCCAGGGGGGTTGGCAATCAGCCCCAGCATTTT. Protein sequence: CARRGPRGVGNQPQHF.

The chain has TRBV13 and TRBJ1-3; 8 bases agree with TRBD1. The germline CDR1 and CDR2 sequences are PRHDT and FYEKMQ (reference sequence). The ends lost 6 bases at V and 2 bases at J; junction bases unmatched: 3. The CDR3 length is 14 residues. For the CDR3, the DNA is TGTGCCAGCAGTAAGACAGGGGCTGGAAACACCATATATTTT. Residues: CASSKTGAGNTIYF.

The chain uses TRBV10-3 and TRBJ2-2, with 7 bases lining up with TRBD2. The V gene's germline CDR1 is ENHRY and CDR2 SYGVKD. CDR3 length equals 16 residues. V was pared by 2 bases and J by 2 bases, with 5 bases of the junction left unmatched. The CDR3 loop is CAISEASGENTGELFF. The CDR3 DNA follows: TGTGCCATCAGTGAGGCTAGCGGAGAAAACACCGGGGAGCTGTTTTTT.

V is TRBV5-6 and J is TRBJ1-3; weak D call: TRBD1 (5 bases). Between the trimmed V and J ends, which lost 4 bases and 2 bases, there was a span of 13 bases. Germline lookup yields CDR1 SGHDT and CDR2 YYEEEE. CDR3 length equals 15 residues. DNA for the CDR3: TGTGCCAGCAGCCCTTCAGCGGGGGCTGGAAACACCATATATTTT. As protein: CASSPSAGAGNTIYF.

The rearrangement joins TRBV9 to TRBJ2-1; TRBD2 matches 14 bases. V gave up 4 bases and J gave up 9 bases; unmatched junction bases: 9. Germline V gene lookup returns CDR1 SGDLS and CDR2 YYNGEE. The CDR3 covers 16 residues. CDR3 loop: CASSQRTSGGFVEQFF. CDR3 coding DNA: TGTGCCAGCAGCCAAAGGACTAGCGGGGGGTTTGTTGAGCAGTTCTTC.

The rearrangement uses TRBV2 and TRBJ2-5; 8 nucleotides agree with TRBD1. The germline V gene has CDR1 SNHLY and CDR2 FYNNEI. V lost 2 bases and J lost 4; bases outside the gene matches: 6. This CDR3 contains 15 residues. The CDR3 loop reads CASSERAGGRETQYF. DNA of the CDR3: TGTGCCAGCAGTGAAAGGGCAGGGGGCCGAGAGACCCAGTACTTC.

This chain uses TRBV4-2 with TRBJ1-3; no reliable D call. V lost 4 bases and J 0 bases, leaving 4 bases between the germline ends. Looked up from germline, CDR1 is LGHNA and CDR2 is YNFKEQ. The CDR3 extends over 13 amino acids. For the CDR3, the DNA is TGTGCCAGCAGCCCTACCTCTGGAAACACCATATATTTT. It yields the protein CASSPTSGNTIYF.

The CDR3 nucleotides read TGCAGCGTTGTCGGAGCTGGGGCCAACGTCCTGACTTTC. This sequence encodes CSVVGAGANVLTF. The chain is built from TRBV29-1 and TRBJ2-6, with D unclear. Germline V CDR1 and CDR2: SQVTM, ANQGSEA. The CDR3 is 13 residues long. V shed 4 bases and J shed 2 bases, with 6 bases lying between them.

V and J are TRBV5-1 and TRBJ2-7; D not certain. Trimming cost V 0 bases and J 4 bases, with 11 bases left between them. CDR1 is SGHRS and CDR2 is YFSETQ in the germline V gene. CDR3 length: 14 amino acids. The CDR3 here is CASSLAGFKYEQYF. Written as DNA, the CDR3 is TGCGCCAGCAGCTTGGCCGGGTTTAAATACGAGCAGTACTTC.

The chain combines TRBV4-1 with TRBJ1-5, with D possibly TRBD1 on 5 matching bases. The length of the CDR3 is 18 residues. The V gene's germline CDR1 is MGHRA and CDR2 YSYEKL. The V and J ends lost 0 bases and 0 bases respectively, with 15 bases between them. CDR3 region: CASSQEGGEGYSNQPQHF. The CDR3 nucleotides are TGCGCCAGCAGCCAAGAGGGAGGGGAAGGGTATAGCAATCAGCCCCAGCATTTT.

The chain is built from TRBV19 and TRBJ1-2; 7 nucleotides match TRBD1. Germline CDR1 reads LNHDA; CDR2 reads SQIVND (reference sequence). The V and J ends lost 2 bases and 2 bases, in that order; junction bases with no gene match: 8. CDR3 length: 16 amino acids. The CDR3 spells CASSIRQGLSNYGYTF. CDR3 nucleotide sequence: TGTGCCAGTAGTATACGACAGGGATTGTCGAACTATGGCTACACCTTC.

This clone was detected a few times. The chain is built from TRBV6-5 and TRBJ1-1, with TRBD1 identical over 7 bases. V was pared by 10 bases and J by 9 bases, with 8 bases of the junction left unmatched. This CDR3 is built from 11 residues. Germline CDR1 reads MNHEY; CDR2 reads SVGAGI. The CDR3 loop reads CATGETGKAFF. The CDR3 DNA reads TGTGCCACCGGGGAGACAGGGAAAGCTTTCTTT.

This sequence joins TRBV27 and TRBJ2-3; 10 bases are shared with TRBD2. This CDR3 region has 14 residues. The trim removed 8 bases at V and 7 bases at J, leaving 9 bases unmatched. Germline CDR1 MNHEY, CDR2 SMNVEV (reference sequence). Here the CDR3 reads CASSYSGGSNTQYF. DNA for the CDR3: TGTGCCAGCTCTTATAGCGGGGGGTCGAATACGCAGTATTTT.

The chain employs TRBV5-4 and TRBJ2-1; 7 bases line up with TRBD2. The CDR3 loop spans 16 amino acids. V was clipped by 4 bases and J by 0 bases; unmatched bases: 7. Germline V gene data show CDR1 as SGHNT and CDR2 as YYREEE (reference sequence). As DNA, the CDR3 is TGTGCCAGCAGCGTTAGCGGGTCAAGCTCCTACAATGAGCAGTTCTTC. Amino acids: CASSVSGSSSYNEQFF.

V and J are TRBV18 and TRBJ2-2; 8 bases are a match to TRBD1. J gave up 5 bases and V 2 bases, and 10 bases lay outside the gene matches. There are 17 residues in the CDR3. CDR1 is KGHSH, CDR2 LQKENI, per germline. The CDR3 region has the DNA TGTGCCAGCTCACCAGGCGACAGGGGTGAGAAGACCGGGGAGCTGTTTTTT. Protein product: CASSPGDRGEKTGELFF.

The chain recombines TRBV6-6 with TRBJ2-3, with TRBD2 identical over 11 bases. The germline V gene has CDR1 MNHNY and CDR2 SVGAGI (reference sequence). The CDR3 spans 13 residues. V was clipped by 5 bases and J by 10 bases; unmatched bases: 5. In nucleotides, the CDR3 is TGTGCCAGCAGTGACATACTAGCGGGGGCGCAGTATTTT. It translates to CASSDILAGAQYF.

This sequence joins TRBV5-6 and TRBJ1-5; 9 bases are shared with TRBD1. This CDR3 is 15 amino acids long. V was clipped by 3 bases and J by 3 bases; unmatched bases: 4. The V gene's germline CDR1 is SGHDT and CDR2 YYEEEE. The CDR3 sequence is CASSWWDRANQPQHF. The DNA of the CDR3 is TGTGCCAGCAGCTGGTGGGACAGGGCCAATCAGCCCCAGCATTTT. Full variable domain (missing parts from reference TRBV5-6 and TRBJ1-5): DAGVTQSPTHLIKTRGQQVTLRCSPKSGHDTVSWYQQALGQGPQFIFQYYEEEERQRGNFPDRFSGHQFPNYSSELNVNALLLGDSALYLCASSWWDRANQPQHFGDGTRLSIL.

The V gene is TRBV7-9, the J gene TRBJ2-6; 8 bases agree with TRBD1. V was pared by 5 bases and J by 2 bases, with 2 bases of the junction left unmatched. The CDR3 loop spans 15 amino acids. CDR1 and CDR2 from the germline V gene are SEHNR and FQNEAQ (reference sequence). The CDR3 here is CASSGQGAGANVLTF. CDR3 bases: TGTGCCAGCAGCGGACAGGGTGCTGGGGCCAACGTCCTGACTTTC.

This chain joins TRBV6-1 and TRBJ2-4, with D perhaps matching TRBD1 (6 bases). Germline lookup yields CDR1 MNHNS and CDR2 SASEGT. The ends were cut back, 5 bases at V and 1 base at J, with 12 bases in the middle. The CDR3 contains 15 residues. The CDR3 loop reads CASSLRTDAKNIQYF. In DNA form, the CDR3 reads TGTGCCAGCAGTCTCCGGACAGACGCCAAAAACATTCAGTACTTC.